This is a list of T cell receptor beta chains from one sample in a study of T cell responses to AZD1222 COVID-19 vaccine. The data were produced by immunoSEQ multiplex PCR, yet TCRdb's version contains in-frame clones alone and is incomplete. The sample has 75,000 to 100,000 clones; roughly 92% are singletons. This specimen consisted of peripheral blood, obtained 28 days after the second AZD1222 dose. The receptor source for this set is an adult who received the AZD1222 COVID-19 vaccine. Each CDR3 is given with its conserved first and last residue. Fields, in order: J gene, V gene, CDR3 protein.

j_gene: TRBJ2-5; v_gene: TRBV19; CDR3aa: CASGRGQETQYF
j_gene: TRBJ1-1; v_gene: TRBV7-3; CDR3aa: CASSIQGVGTEAFF
j_gene: TRBJ2-3; v_gene: TRBV28; CDR3aa: CATGGGGATDTQYF
j_gene: TRBJ2-7; v_gene: TRBV7-3; CDR3aa: CASSSSGGSYEQYF
j_gene: TRBJ1-2; v_gene: TRBV6-5; CDR3aa: CASTPGLADNYGYTF
j_gene: TRBJ2-4; v_gene: TRBV4-1; CDR3aa: CASSQLRGPRDENIQYF
j_gene: TRBJ2-6; v_gene: TRBV11-1; CDR3aa: CASSFDRGPGANVLTF
j_gene: TRBJ2-5; v_gene: TRBV11-3; CDR3aa: CASSWQGDARGQETQYF
j_gene: TRBJ2-3; v_gene: TRBV11-2; CDR3aa: CASSPGGGGSTDTQYF
j_gene: TRBJ2-5; v_gene: TRBV5-5; CDR3aa: CASSLDRSAGWQETQYF
j_gene: TRBJ2-2; v_gene: TRBV19; CDR3aa: CASSRQGANTGELFF
j_gene: TRBJ1-6; v_gene: TRBV5-1; CDR3aa: CASSANSGGSPLHF
j_gene: TRBJ1-1; v_gene: TRBV6-5; CDR3aa: CASSYSWAGGTEAFF
j_gene: TRBJ1-2; v_gene: TRBV16; CDR3aa: CASSQSGSTDRLGYGYTF
j_gene: TRBJ1-2; v_gene: TRBV3-1/TRBV3-2; CDR3aa: CASSHRLGGEYGYTF
j_gene: TRBJ1-2; v_gene: TRBV30; CDR3aa: CAWSARGRLYGYTF
j_gene: TRBJ2-1; v_gene: TRBV7-3; CDR3aa: CASSFEPNRGFYNEQFF
j_gene: TRBJ2-2; v_gene: TRBV7-9; CDR3aa: CASSLQGMWSTGELFF
j_gene: TRBJ1-2; v_gene: TRBV29-1; CDR3aa: CSVEESGGGYTF
j_gene: TRBJ2-5; v_gene: TRBV30; CDR3aa: CAWSLGGRETQYF
j_gene: TRBJ2-5; v_gene: TRBV7-3; CDR3aa: CASRPGTGGLETQYF
j_gene: TRBJ1-1; v_gene: TRBV27; CDR3aa: CASSSYRGGDTEAFF
j_gene: TRBJ1-1; v_gene: TRBV13; CDR3aa: CASSLAGDRGLRDTFF
j_gene: TRBJ1-2; v_gene: TRBV5-1; CDR3aa: CASSTTGGYSYGYTF
j_gene: TRBJ1-2; v_gene: TRBV4-3; CDR3aa: CASSQRAPLMGQGYGYTF
j_gene: TRBJ1-1; v_gene: TRBV18; CDR3aa: CASSPARGLTTEAFF
j_gene: TRBJ2-7; v_gene: TRBV5-5; CDR3aa: CASSLDGRSYEQYF
j_gene: TRBJ1-5; v_gene: TRBV30; CDR3aa: CAWSGGANQPQHF
j_gene: TRBJ2-7; v_gene: TRBV3-1/TRBV3-2; CDR3aa: CASSQFPGGSYEQYF
j_gene: TRBJ2-1; v_gene: TRBV29-1; CDR3aa: CSGRVYNEQFF
j_gene: TRBJ2-4; v_gene: TRBV30; CDR3aa: CAWSRAGTTQNIQYF
j_gene: TRBJ2-1; v_gene: TRBV11-3; CDR3aa: CASSPRNEQFF
j_gene: TRBJ1-1; v_gene: TRBV7-2; CDR3aa: CASSLSVGTEAFF
j_gene: TRBJ1-4; v_gene: TRBV19; CDR3aa: CASSIGGTGGGEKLFF
j_gene: TRBJ1-1; v_gene: TRBV7-3; CDR3aa: CASSLSGLNTEAFF
j_gene: TRBJ1-5; v_gene: TRBV18; CDR3aa: CASSATGASNQPQHF
j_gene: TRBJ2-2; v_gene: TRBV5-1; CDR3aa: CASSEGTANTGELFF
j_gene: TRBJ1-2; v_gene: TRBV2; CDR3aa: CASRDRVTYGYTF
j_gene: TRBJ1-2; v_gene: TRBV9; CDR3aa: CASSVVTTDNYGYTF
j_gene: TRBJ2-3; v_gene: TRBV5-1; CDR3aa: CASSLGLATDTQYF
j_gene: TRBJ2-1; v_gene: TRBV10-2; CDR3aa: CASSELLAALYNEQFF
j_gene: TRBJ2-7; v_gene: TRBV30; CDR3aa: CAWSRGGGFTYEQYF
j_gene: TRBJ2-5; v_gene: TRBV14; CDR3aa: CASSQDRGLLRRGTQETQYF
j_gene: TRBJ2-7; v_gene: TRBV7-2; CDR3aa: CASSLGRRYYEQYF